This paragraph reports one TCR beta chain. Its cognate antigen has yet to be identified. The input lacks base qualities; no much larger clone sits a single base away. Explained via the paper, the treatment or condition label denotes: live attenuated yellow fever vaccine strain. Two biological replicates of bulk PBMCs were collected at each blood-draw timepoint. A standard Ficoll-Paque protocol was used to isolate PBMCs from peripheral blood. TriZol was used to extract RNA from bulk PBMCs, CD4 and CD8 fractions, and dextramer-positive and dextramer-negative fractions. The data belong to a study of T cells after yellow fever vaccination (dated by TCRdb to the late 2010s). In the study overall: The SMART-Seq v4 Ultra Low Input RNA kit was used to prepare libraries from fractions with low cell numbers. To track T-cell clones before and after primary and booster YFV17D yellow fever vaccination, bulk TCR alpha and beta repertoires were sequenced longitudinally. Two healthy male donors made up the cohort, one aged 18 to 29 years and the other aged 30 to 40 years. Blood was drawn at multiple timepoints before and after primary and secondary immunization, with bulk PBMC replicates and cell subsets isolated.

Overall results and qualifications from the work: Because the study included only two donors, the extent to which the findings can be generalized is limited. Compared with the primary T-cell response, the secondary T-cell response was faster but weaker, reaching its peak on day 5 rather than on day 15. After the booster, most clones that had expanded after primary vaccination were detected again (nearly 97% of CD4 and around nine tenths of CD8), suggesting broad maintenance of memory. Computational filtering was required because FACS-sorted repertoires could contain abundant contaminating clonotypes from the bulk population. A small share of clonotypes was detected in both CD4 and CD8 compartments, with the overlap likely arising from convergent recombination.

TCR cDNA was synthesized by 5'RACE template switching, through which a universal primer site and unique molecular identifiers were introduced. Priming of cDNA synthesis was performed from both the TCR alpha and TCR beta constant segments. Library amplification used two PCR steps, and the second PCR step added sample barcodes and sequencing adapters. Libraries were sequenced on Illumina HiSeq 2500 (2x100 bp) or NovaSeq (2x150 bp). The authors' pipeline ran thus. MIGEC handled demultiplexing of reads and collapsing into UMI consensus sequences, while MiXCR performed V(D)J alignment. Clonotypes responding to the vaccine were identified with edgeR on replicate PBMC samples, with the criteria of FDR below 0.01 and a log2 fold change above 5 up to day 15. Each bulk clonotype was labeled CD4 or CD8 based on which sequenced repertoire, CD4 or CD8, contained the clonotype at higher abundance. TCRdb cleaned the public reads at Q25 with fastp, built clones with MiXCR and kept in-frame beta chains. Entries that share a CDR3 protein sequence are merged under the most common genes and DNA. Clone size and V and J calls follow TCRdb, not the original study. Across this sample there are 500,000 to 650,000 distinct CDR3 sequences, with about 14% seen only once. In total, the top ten clones hold more than 13% of the sample.

This material consisted of PBMCs, taken on the day of the yellow fever booster vaccination. The receptor's source is a man under 40 who received the YFV17D yellow fever vaccine.

The CDR3 here reads CASSRPDRAQTEAFF. The nucleotide sequence reads as follows: TGTGCCAGCAGCCGACCGGACAGGGCACAAACTGAAGCTTTCTTT. The chain links TRBV5-4 with TRBJ1-1; 8 bases in the middle match TRBD1. Counted from cysteine to phenylalanine, this CDR3 has 15 amino acids. CDR3 DNA only is kept here, 45 bases in frame from base 1. V has 4 bases trimmed and J has 5 bases trimmed; junction bases matching no gene number 10. Reading the germline V gene (reference sequence) gives CDR1 SGHNT and CDR2 YYREEE.